The 27 T cell receptor beta chains reported below all come from one sample, sequenced in a study of cytomegalovirus exposure and HLA in healthy donors. Data came from immunoSEQ multiplex PCR; TCRdb stores just in-frame clones and leaves some out. Of tens of thousands of clones in the sample, 90% to 96% were seen once. The sample consisted of PBMCs. These receptor sequences come from a man aged 18 to 35 in good health and CMV-seropositive.

The gene calls are TRBV5-1 and TRBJ2-7; no reliable D call. The CDR3 loop spans 12 amino acids. The V and J ends lost 4 bases and 0 bases respectively, with 5 bases between them. Germline V gene lookup returns CDR1 SGHRS and CDR2 YFSETQ. CDR3 DNA sequence: TGCGCCAGCAGCCCTAGCTCCTACGAGCAGTACTTC. It codes for CASSPSSYEQYF.

The J gene is TRBJ2-1, the V gene TRBV7-3, with TRBD2 identical over 10 bases. Germline assignment: CDR1 SGHTA and CDR2 FQGTGA. This CDR3 region has 17 residues. The J segment lost 5 bases and the V segment lost 5 bases, leaving 12 bases of the junction unmatched. CDR3 region: CASSPSHSGRLNNEQFF. In nucleotides, the CDR3 is TGTGCCAGCAGCCCCTCACATAGCGGGAGGCTTAACAATGAGCAGTTCTTC.

The V gene is TRBV10-3, the J gene TRBJ1-1, with TRBD1 matching over 8 bases. Trimming at V came to 7 bases and at J to 1 base, leaving 11 bases not matched to a gene. This CDR3 is 16 amino acids long. In germline, CDR1 is ENHRY, CDR2 SYGVKD. The CDR3 region is CAITPNQGQGNTEAFF. The CDR3 DNA sequence: TGTGCCATCACCCCGAACCAAGGACAGGGGAACACTGAAGCTTTCTTT.

This chain uses TRBV6-1 with TRBJ2-1, with no clear D. Germline V lookup: CDR1 MNHNS, CDR2 SASEGT. This CDR3 has 11 residues. Trimming pared 4 bases from V and 10 bases from J, leaving 8 bases between. The CDR3: CASSGGREQFF. The CDR3 DNA reads TGTGCCAGCAGTGGAGGAAGAGAGCAGTTCTTC.

Only one count was recorded for this clone. This rearrangement joins TRBV30 to TRBJ2-7, with TRBD2 matching over 8 bases. The germline CDR1 and CDR2 sequences are GTSNPN and SVGIG (reference sequence). This CDR3 is 14 amino acids long. The V segment lost 7 bases and the J segment 0 bases; nucleotides outside the gene matches: 8. The CDR3 reads CAYEIAGTSYEQYF. In nucleotides, the CDR3 is TGTGCCTACGAAATAGCGGGAACCTCCTACGAGCAGTACTTC.

The V and J genes are TRBV4-1 and TRBJ2-1; TRBD2 matches at 12 bases. Germline trimming cut 4 bases from V and 8 bases from J; bases unmatched to any gene: 6. Germline-derived CDR1 and CDR2 are MGHRA and YSYEKL. The CDR3 totals 15 residues. CDR3 sequence: CASSRRLAGVHEQFF. CDR3 coding DNA: TGCGCCAGCAGCCGCAGACTAGCGGGAGTTCATGAGCAGTTCTTC.

The genes are TRBV6-7 and TRBJ1-1, with no clear D. TRBV6-7 is an ORF for which the function is uncertain. Trimming left V 8 bases short and J 0 bases short, with 13 bases between. This CDR3 contains 14 residues. The CDR3 is CASVAAGMNTEAFF. CDR3 nucleotide sequence: TGTGCCAGCGTAGCGGCCGGCATGAACACTGAAGCTTTCTTT.

This rearrangement joins TRBV14 to TRBJ2-3; D remains unclear. The CDR3 sequence is 18 residues long. V was shortened by 3 bases and J by 0 bases, with 19 bases between the two germline ends. Looked up from germline, CDR1 is SGHDN and CDR2 is FVKESK. The DNA for the CDR3 is TGTGCCAGCAGCCACCTGGATCGAGGTCGGGTTAGCACAGATACGCAGTATTTT. This codes for CASSHLDRGRVSTDTQYF.

The J gene is TRBJ1-2, the V gene TRBV27; D is possibly TRBD1 (5 bases). Trimming cost V 3 bases and J 8 bases, with 16 bases left between them. The V gene's germline CDR1 is MNHEY and CDR2 SMNVEV (reference sequence). The CDR3 loop spans 14 amino acids. The CDR3 DNA is TGTGCCAGCAGTTTTAATGGCAGGGTCAGGGGCTACACCTTC. This gives the protein CASSFNGRVRGYTF.

The V call is TRBV6-1, the J call TRBJ2-1; the match to TRBD2 covers 13 bases. Germline loops: CDR1 MNHNS, CDR2 SASEGT. The CDR3 is made up of 15 amino acids. J gave up 7 bases and V 8 bases, and 8 bases lay outside the gene matches. In DNA form, the CDR3 reads TGTGCCAGCCCTGGACTAGCGGGAGTGGGAAATGAGCAGTTCTTC. It translates to CASPGLAGVGNEQFF.

This chain joins TRBV5-4 and TRBJ2-7; 13 bases agree with TRBD2. Germline loops: CDR1 SGHNT, CDR2 YYREEE (reference sequence). This CDR3 has 15 residues. Unmatched junction bases numbered 4, after V lost 3 bases and J lost 4 bases. For the CDR3, the DNA is TGTGCCAGCAGCTCCTGGACTAGCGGGAGTTACGAGCAGTACTTC. Translation: CASSSWTSGSYEQYF. The full variable domain, rest sourced from reference TRBV5-4 and TRBJ2-7, is ETGVTQSPTHLIKTRGQQVTLRCSSQSGHNTVSWYQQALGQGPQFIFQYYREEENGRGNFPPRFSGLQFPNYSSELNVNALELDDSALYLCASSSWTSGSYEQYFGPGTRLTVT.

The chain recombines TRBV6-5 with TRBJ2-7; a possible D gene is TRBD1 (6 bases). The V end was cut by 2 bases, the J end by 7 bases, with 15 bases between. Germline assignment: CDR1 MNHEY and CDR2 SVGAGI. The CDR3 is made up of 14 amino acids. For the CDR3, the DNA is TGTGCCAGCAGTTACCAGGGGCCCTCATGGGAGCAGTACTTC. Residues: CASSYQGPSWEQYF.

The rearrangement uses TRBV6-1 and TRBJ2-1; D uncertain. Deletions cut 8 bases from V and 4 bases from J, with 15 bases between. The germline V gene has CDR1 MNHNS and CDR2 SASEGT. The CDR3 has 14 amino acids. The CDR3 DNA follows: TGTGCCAGCTTAACTCAACCGTTATACAATGAGCAGTTCTTC. Translation: CASLTQPLYNEQFF.

The chain is built from TRBV5-1 and TRBJ2-3; 8 nucleotides align to TRBD2. Germline trimming cut 3 bases from V and 1 base from J; bases unmatched to any gene: 4. This CDR3 has 15 residues. Germline CDR1 reads SGHRS; CDR2 reads YFSETQ. CDR3 residues: CASSSGGDGTDTQYF. As DNA, the CDR3 is TGCGCCAGCAGCTCCGGGGGGGATGGCACAGATACGCAGTATTTT.

The chain is built from TRBV9 and TRBJ2-7; 10 bases fit TRBD2. Germline loops: CDR1 SGDLS, CDR2 YYNGEE. The CDR3 is made up of 14 amino acids. After removal of 4 bases from V and 4 bases from J, the junction contained 5 bases not matched to a gene. The CDR3 nucleotides are TGTGCCAGCAGCAAATCTAGCGGGAGTTACGAGCAGTACTTC. This gives the protein CASSKSSGSYEQYF.

V usage is TRBV6-1 and J usage is TRBJ2-2; TRBD2 might be the D (7 bases). The V gene's germline CDR1 is MNHNS and CDR2 SASEGT. The CDR3 loop spans 13 amino acids. Trimming cost V 7 bases and J 6 bases, with 12 bases left between them. As DNA, the CDR3 is TGTGCCAGCACCGAGGGGGGGGCCGGGGAGCTGTTTTTT. As protein: CASTEGGAGELFF.

The CDR3 loop is CASSVPRGQGRYGYTF. Here the CDR3 DNA reads TGCGCCAGCAGTGTTCCGAGAGGACAGGGGCGCTATGGCTACACCTTC. This chain uses TRBV10-2 with TRBJ1-2, with 9 positions matching TRBD1. Germline trimming cut 4 bases from V and 4 bases from J; bases unmatched to any gene: 10. Germline V gives CDR1 WSHSY, CDR2 SAAADI. This CDR3 region has 16 residues.

The V call is TRBV27, the J call TRBJ1-4; D is possibly TRBD1 (6 bases). Germline assignment: CDR1 MNHEY and CDR2 SMNVEV (reference sequence). The CDR3 contains 14 residues. The V gene lost 5 bases and the J gene lost 8 bases, with 15 bases spanning the gap. The CDR3 bases are TGTGCCAGCAGTACCCGACAGGATCGCGAAAAACTGTTTTTT. Its protein is CASSTRQDREKLFF.

J is TRBJ1-1 and V is TRBV28; D unclear. The CDR3 is 13 residues long. V was trimmed by 5 bases and J by 6 bases, leaving 13 bases between them. Germline CDR1 and CDR2: MDHEN and SYDVKM. For the CDR3, the DNA is TGTGCCAGCAGTGCCGGTCGGTTGTCTGAAGCTTTCTTT. Amino acids: CASSAGRLSEAFF.

This clone was found once. This chain joins TRBV5-1 and TRBJ1-1, with 7 bases matching TRBD1. The CDR3 is 15 residues long. After removal of 4 bases from V and 0 bases from J, the junction contained 6 bases not matched to a gene. In germline, CDR1 is SGHRS, CDR2 YFSETQ. CDR3 nucleotides: TGCGCCAGCAGCATGACCGGGACAGTGAACACTGAAGCTTTCTTT. Its protein is CASSMTGTVNTEAFF.

The chain combines TRBV5-6 with TRBJ2-3, with TRBD2 matching over 13 bases. With V trimmed by 1 base and J by 1 base, 6 bases remained unmatched. CDR3 size: 18 residues. The V gene's germline CDR1 is SGHDT and CDR2 YYEEEE. The CDR3 here is CASSLTSGRGWGTDTQYF. CDR3 DNA sequence: TGTGCCAGCAGCTTGACTAGCGGGAGGGGTTGGGGCACAGATACGCAGTATTTT.

This chain connects TRBV18 to TRBJ1-1, with D unclear. The germline gives CDR1 KGHSH, CDR2 LQKENI. Trimming shortened V by 2 bases and J by 1 base, and 11 bases separated the two germline ends. The CDR3 has 15 amino acids. The CDR3 coding sequence is TGTGCCAGCTCACCAGTTTCGGCAGGGAACACTGAAGCTTTCTTT. This gives the protein CASSPVSAGNTEAFF.

The rearrangement uses TRBV11-3 and TRBJ2-7, with 9 bases matching TRBD1. V lost 1 base, J lost 3 bases, and 7 bases stayed unmatched. Germline V gives CDR1 SGHNT, CDR2 YENEEA. This CDR3 is 16 amino acids long. The CDR3 DNA follows: TGTGCCAGCAGCTTAGCCGCGACAGGGGGAGACTACGAGCAGTACTTC. It codes for CASSLAATGGDYEQYF.

CDR3 protein: CASSLNSGSYEQYF. The CDR3, as DNA: TGTGCCAGCAGCTTGAATAGCGGGAGCTACGAGCAGTACTTC. The chain employs TRBV7-2 and TRBJ2-7; 9 nucleotides agree with TRBD2. The V and J ends lost 3 bases and 3 bases, in that order; junction bases with no gene match: 3. This CDR3 is built from 14 residues. The germline CDR1 and CDR2 sequences are SGHTA and FQGNSA.

The V call is TRBV30, the J call TRBJ1-4; D perhaps matches TRBD1 (5 bases). Germline V lookup: CDR1 GTSNPN, CDR2 SVGIG (reference sequence). Trimming removed 0 bases from V and 8 bases from J, with 16 bases in between. This CDR3 contains 15 residues. CDR3 sequence: CAWSVSSGLREKLFF. The CDR3 DNA reads as TGTGCCTGGAGTGTATCATCGGGACTCCGAGAAAAACTGTTTTTT.

The chain joins TRBV4-1 to TRBJ2-5, with 13 positions matching TRBD2. The V and J ends lost 5 bases and 5 bases, in that order; junction bases with no gene match: 11. CDR3 length: 17 amino acids. In germline, CDR1 is MGHRA, CDR2 YSYEKL. CDR3 nucleotide sequence: TGCGCCAGCAGCTCCATCGGACTAGCGGGAGCCGGGGAGACCCAGTACTTC. Translated: CASSSIGLAGAGETQYF.

The CDR3 sequence: CASSFPDRSGNTIYF. In nucleotides, the CDR3 is TGTGCCAGCAGCTTTCCCGACAGATCTGGAAACACCATATATTTT. The chain links TRBV7-9 to TRBJ1-3, with a possible D match to TRBD1 (5 bases). CDR3 length: 15 residues. CDR1 is SEHNR and CDR2 is FQNEAQ in the germline V gene (reference sequence). V was clipped by 3 bases and J by 1 base, with 10 bases between them.